This T cell receptor beta chain appears in the sequencing data of a study of T cell responses to AZD1222 COVID-19 vaccine. Points from the study as a whole: Seropositive at baseline were only a handful of AZD1222 recipients.

A note on this clone: No antigen is known for it.

Second-dose intervals near 4 or 12 weeks were combined. The assay was immunoSEQ multiplex PCR, and TCRdb's table has in-frame clones only and misses some. The sample shows fewer than 150,000 clones, nearly 90% of them seen only once. The TCR sequence derives from an adult who received the AZD1222 COVID-19 vaccine. The sample in question was peripheral blood, obtained 28 days after the second AZD1222 dose.

In DNA form, the CDR3 reads TGCGCCAGCAGCCCCCAGGGACGTGGGGAGAGCACCATATATTTT. Translation gives CASSPQGRGESTIYF. V is TRBV5-1 and J is TRBJ1-3, with D maybe TRBD1 (5 bases). The CDR3 length is 15 residues. V lost 4 bases to trimming and J lost 9 bases, with 20 bases between them. The V gene's germline CDR1 is SGHRS and CDR2 YFSETQ.